This entry features one TCR beta chain sequence. Its antigen is unidentified. The junction differs from germline at one of its ends, possibly a read error. The entry originates in a study of tumor-infiltrating lymphocytes in primary liver carcinoma. Study-wide results and limits: Blood trailed tumors significantly in top-250-clone fraction (p = 0.039).

Production of TCR beta cDNA used 400 to 650 ng total RNA together with a constant-region primer. Nested multiplex PCR, run for three rounds with slightly modified ARM-PCR, yielded TCR beta libraries. TCRdb redid the calling of the multiplex PCR reads with MiXCR, one entry per CDR3 protein. The sample lists about 74,000 distinct CDR3 sequences, roughly two thirds seen once, with roughly 25% in the top ten. Unsorted bulk tissue (roughly 17-33 mg) underwent RNA and DNA co-extraction. Donors were untreated and chronically infected with HBV. The TCR comes from a man between 35 and 55 years old with primary liver carcinoma and hepatitis B virus infection. Sequenced sample: liver tumor tissue from sampling region 4. Subset given: tumor region T4, right-lateral pole.

This chain's CDR3 is CASSQRRTDAGNTIYF. The CDR3 DNA reads as TGTGCCAGCAGCCAAAGAAGGACAGACGCTGGAAACACCATATATTTC. The gene calls are TRBV6-1 and TRBJ1-3; tentatively, D is TRBD1 (6 bases). The CDR3 runs 16 residues. Per the germline V gene, CDR1 is MNHNS and CDR2 is SASEGT.